These 31 T cell receptor beta chains originate from one sample sequenced in a study of cytomegalovirus exposure and HLA in healthy donors. Primers included in the PCR were 60 Vbeta and 13 Jbeta primers. The data were produced by immunoSEQ multiplex PCR, yet TCRdb's version contains in-frame clones alone and is incomplete. The data show about 140,000 clones, with 75% to 80% seen just once and 2.4% held by the top ten. The sequencing sample was made of PBMCs. Receptor source: a woman under 30 in good health and CMV-seropositive.

This sequence joins TRBV11-2 and TRBJ2-1, with 9 bases matching TRBD2. The V gene end was trimmed by 2 bases and the J gene end by 10 bases; junction bases not matched to a gene: 12. Germline V gives CDR1 SGHAT, CDR2 FQNNGV. The CDR3 totals 16 residues. DNA of the CDR3: TGTGCCAGCAGCTTATCCGGTGGCGGGGGGGCTTGGGAGCAGTTCTTC. The encoded protein is CASSLSGGGGAWEQFF.

The rearrangement uses TRBV4-1 and TRBJ2-7; a possible D gene is TRBD2 (5 bases). Trimming cost V 4 bases and J 5 bases, with 18 bases left between them. CDR1 MGHRA and CDR2 YSYEKL come from the germline V gene. CDR3 size: 15 residues. CDR3 sequence reads: CASSPLTRGRNEQYF. For the CDR3, the DNA is TGCGCCAGCAGCCCCCTCACCCGGGGAAGGAACGAGCAGTACTTC.

The V gene is TRBV12-5, the J gene TRBJ2-1; perhaps TRBD2 as D (5 bases). Germline V gene lookup returns CDR1 LGHNT and CDR2 FRNRAP. The CDR3 extends over 17 amino acids. V was clipped by 5 bases and J by 0 bases, with 17 bases between them. Written as DNA, the CDR3 is TGTGCTAGTGGTCCCGGAAAGAGGGCGGGCTCCTACAATGAGCAGTTCTTC. Translation: CASGPGKRAGSYNEQFF.

The chain joins TRBV2 to TRBJ1-5; D might be TRBD1 (5 bases). Trimming stripped 6 bases from V and 0 bases from J, with 15 bases between. This CDR3 is built from 16 residues. CDR1 and CDR2 (germline): SNHLY, FYNNEI. The CDR3 DNA is TGTGCCAGCAGAGATATAGGGGATTATAGCAATCAGCCCCAGCATTTT. This gives the protein CASRDIGDYSNQPQHF.

V and J are TRBV5-5 and TRBJ1-1; D unclear. The CDR3 sequence is 16 residues long. The germline V and J ends were trimmed by 3 bases and 0 bases, with 15 bases remaining between them. Germline V gene sequence: CDR1 SGHKS, CDR2 YYEKEE (reference sequence). This CDR3 reads CASSSYTQIMNTEAFF. The CDR3 DNA follows: TGTGCCAGCAGCTCATATACCCAGATAATGAACACTGAAGCTTTCTTT.

The chain carries TRBV14 and TRBJ1-6; D gene uncertain. In germline, CDR1 is SGHDN, CDR2 FVKESK. This CDR3 is 15 amino acids long. Trimming removed 1 base from V and 10 bases from J, with 14 bases in between. CDR3 loop: CASSQVRGTRSPLHF. The CDR3 DNA follows: TGTGCCAGCAGCCAAGTGCGGGGAACGAGGTCACCCCTCCACTTT.

The chain recombines TRBV4-1 with TRBJ2-4; D is possibly TRBD1 (6 bases). The CDR3 has 17 amino acids. CDR1 is MGHRA and CDR2 is YSYEKL in the germline V gene. The V and J ends lost 4 bases and 0 bases respectively, with 16 bases between them. The DNA of the CDR3 is TGCGCCAGCAGCCTCCTTAACAGGGATCTAGCCAAAAACATTCAGTACTTC. Amino acids: CASSLLNRDLAKNIQYF.

The chain uses TRBV28 and TRBJ1-5; D remains unclear. Germline CDR1 and CDR2: MDHEN and SYDVKM. The CDR3 runs 12 residues. Trimming stripped 2 bases from V and 9 bases from J, with 8 bases between. Here the CDR3 reads CASSLGVGPQHF. In nucleotides, the CDR3 is TGTGCCAGCAGTTTAGGAGTTGGGCCCCAGCATTTT.

The CDR3 nucleotides read TGTGCCAGCAGCTCACACAGGGGGCTCACCGGGGAGCTGTTTTTT. It yields the protein CASSSHRGLTGELFF. V usage is TRBV7-7 and J usage is TRBJ2-2, with 9 nucleotides matching TRBD1. Losses at the gene ends were 4 bases for V and 4 bases for J; bases not matched to a gene: 4. The CDR3 runs 15 residues. Germline assignment: CDR1 SSHAT and CDR2 FNYEAQ (reference sequence).

This chain links TRBV27 with TRBJ1-6; D is undetermined. Germline loops: CDR1 MNHEY, CDR2 SMNVEV (reference sequence). This CDR3 comprises 13 residues. V was trimmed by 4 bases and J by 13 bases, leaving 14 bases between them. CDR3 coding DNA: TGTGCCAGCAGTTCCCGACGGGAGAGGCCCCTCCACTTT. It yields the protein CASSSRRERPLHF.

This clone was seen a handful of times. The V and J genes are TRBV11-1 and TRBJ2-1; D uncertain. With 1 base removed from V and 10 bases from J, the gap between germline ends came to 17 bases. The CDR3 has 15 amino acids. Germline CDR1 is SGHAT and CDR2 is FQDESV (reference sequence). CDR3 in DNA: TGTGCCAGCAGCTTAGACTATCTCCCGCTCCGCGAGCAGTTCTTC. This sequence encodes CASSLDYLPLREQFF.

The chain uses TRBV19 and TRBJ1-1; D might be TRBD1 (5 bases). From germline, CDR1 is LNHDA and CDR2 SQIVND (reference sequence). This CDR3 comprises 15 residues. The ends were cut back, 8 bases at V and 4 bases at J, with 20 bases in the middle. CDR3 nucleotides: TGTGCCAGTTTCTTCCGGACGGGGAGGGGCACTGAAGCTTTCTTT. Its translation is CASFFRTGRGTEAFF.

This clone was observed a single time. V gene TRBV10-1 combines with J gene TRBJ1-1, with TRBD1 matching over 7 bases. With 5 bases clipped from V and 0 bases from J, the junction kept 6 bases outside the gene matches. The germline gives CDR1 WNHNN, CDR2 SYGVQD (reference sequence). The CDR3 has 15 residues. The CDR3: CASSSTGAVNTEAFF. CDR3 nucleotide sequence: TGCGCCAGCAGTTCTACAGGGGCCGTGAACACTGAAGCTTTCTTT.

Only one count was recorded for this clone. Here the CDR3 DNA reads TGCGCCAGCAGCCTCCAGGGATATGGGGAGACCCAGTACTTC. It encodes CASSLQGYGETQYF. This rearrangement joins TRBV4-1 to TRBJ2-5; D is possibly TRBD1 (5 bases). The V end lost 4 bases, the J end lost 5 bases, and 14 bases lay between the germline ends. The CDR3 contains 14 residues. The germline V gene encodes CDR1 MGHRA and CDR2 YSYEKL.

This chain uses TRBV7-2 with TRBJ1-5; 7 positions match TRBD1. Germline V lookup: CDR1 SGHTA, CDR2 FQGNSA. The V and J ends lost 1 base and 4 bases, in that order; junction bases with no gene match: 4. The CDR3 totals 15 residues. CDR3: CASSLVQGGNQPQHF. The CDR3 DNA reads TGTGCCAGCAGCTTAGTCCAGGGGGGTAATCAGCCCCAGCATTTT.

This chain uses TRBV29-1 with TRBJ2-3; no clear D. Trimming cost V 5 bases and J 2 bases, with 11 bases left between them. Germline V gene sequence: CDR1 SQVTM, CDR2 ANQGSEA. This CDR3 contains 13 residues. CDR3 nucleotide sequence: TGCAGCGTTAAACAGCAACTCACAGATACGCAGTATTTT. Amino acids: CSVKQQLTDTQYF.

The chain links TRBV28 to TRBJ2-7, with TRBD1 as a possible D gene (5 bases). The CDR3 has 16 residues. Germline CDR1 MDHEN, CDR2 SYDVKM. V lost 3 bases to trimming and J lost 3 bases, with 18 bases between them. The CDR3 region has the DNA TGTGCCAGCAGTTTTTCTCGGTCAGGGAAAGTCTACGAGCAGTACTTC. It is translated as CASSFSRSGKVYEQYF.

This chain joins TRBV29-1 and TRBJ1-1; D ambiguous. The length of the CDR3 is 13 residues. Germline V gene lookup returns CDR1 SQVTM and CDR2 ANQGSEA. V was shortened by 3 bases and J by 1 base, with 9 bases between the two germline ends. The CDR3 loop is CSVEPTRNTEAFF. The DNA for the CDR3 is TGCAGCGTTGAGCCGACACGGAACACTGAAGCTTTCTTT.

The rearrangement joins TRBV6-1 to TRBJ1-1; maybe TRBD1 (5 bases). Trimming left V 5 bases short and J 8 bases short, with 12 bases between. Germline assignment: CDR1 MNHNS and CDR2 SASEGT. CDR3 length: 12 amino acids. CDR3 bases: TGTGCCAGCAGTTATCAGGGCCGAGAAGCTTTCTTT. This encodes CASSYQGREAFF.

This clone appeared a single time. The chain recombines TRBV5-1 with TRBJ2-5, with 8 bases that match TRBD2. The J segment lost 1 base and the V segment lost 6 bases, leaving 11 bases of the junction unmatched. The CDR3 is 16 amino acids. The V gene's germline CDR1 is SGHRS and CDR2 YFSETQ. CDR3 DNA sequence: TGCGCCAGCAACCCGGGACCGGGGGGGATCCAAGAGACCCAGTACTTC. It specifies CASNPGPGGIQETQYF.

The V and J genes are TRBV9 and TRBJ1-5, with 9 bases fitting TRBD1. Germline-derived CDR1 and CDR2 are SGDLS and YYNGEE. The junction had 13 bases not matched to a gene; V was cut back by 4 bases and J by 5 bases. The CDR3 runs to 17 residues. CDR3 in DNA: TGTGCCAGCAGCCCGACCCCGGGACAGGGAGTAGATCAGCCCCAGCATTTT. This translates into CASSPTPGQGVDQPQHF.

This chain uses TRBV7-2 with TRBJ2-5, with D possibly TRBD2 on 5 matching bases. Germline V CDR1 and CDR2: SGHTA, FQGNSA. The CDR3 is 14 amino acids. The V end lost 2 bases, the J end lost 1 base, and 8 bases lay between the germline ends. The DNA for the CDR3 is TGTGCCAGCAGCTTAAGACTAACCCAAGAGACCCAGTACTTC. Protein product: CASSLRLTQETQYF.

The chain uses TRBV5-1 and TRBJ1-3; no reliable D call. The CDR3 contains 15 residues. CDR1 and CDR2 from the germline V gene are SGHRS and YFSETQ. V was pared by 4 bases and J by 4 bases, with 15 bases between. The CDR3: CASSASTAGGNTIYF. DNA of the CDR3: TGCGCCAGCAGCGCTTCTACTGCCGGGGGAAACACCATATATTTT.

The table lists this clone with a count of one. V usage is TRBV25-1 and J usage is TRBJ1-4; 7 nucleotides agree with TRBD1. The junction had 9 bases not matched to a gene; V was cut back by 4 bases and J by 7 bases. Germline V gene lookup returns CDR1 MGHDK and CDR2 SYGVNS. CDR3 length: 15 residues. The DNA of the CDR3 is TGTGCCAGCAGTGTAAAAGGGGGCCGGGTTGAAAAACTGTTTTTT. It codes for CASSVKGGRVEKLFF.

The chain uses TRBV30 and TRBJ1-3, with TRBD1 identical over 8 bases. Germline V gives CDR1 GTSNPN, CDR2 SVGIG (reference sequence). J gave up 2 bases and V 1 base, and 4 bases lay outside the gene matches. The CDR3 sequence is 15 residues long. The CDR3 region has the DNA TGTGCCTGGAGTGGTTGGACAGGGACTGGAAACACCATATATTTT. Protein product: CAWSGWTGTGNTIYF.

The chain employs TRBV7-6 and TRBJ1-4; the match to TRBD1 covers 7 bases. The germline CDR1 and CDR2 sequences are SGHVS and FNYEAQ. The CDR3 is 15 amino acids. The V gene end was trimmed by 1 base and the J gene end by 4 bases; junction bases not matched to a gene: 3. CDR3 DNA: TGTGCCAGCAGCTTAGGGACAGGTCATAATGAAAAACTGTTTTTT. Encoded protein: CASSLGTGHNEKLFF.

The chain combines TRBV18 with TRBJ1-1; D is uncertain. Germline-derived CDR1 and CDR2 are KGHSH and LQKENI. V was trimmed by 3 bases and J by 4 bases, leaving 6 bases between them. The CDR3 has 12 residues. The CDR3 loop is CASSPSSTEAFF. CDR3 sequence (DNA): TGTGCCAGCTCACCCTCGTCCACTGAAGCTTTCTTT.

This chain connects TRBV6-4 to TRBJ1-1, with D possibly being TRBD1 (5 bases). Germline loops: CDR1 MRHNA, CDR2 SNTAGT. The V gene lost 0 bases and the J gene lost 11 bases, with 10 bases spanning the gap. The CDR3 covers 12 residues. CDR3 nucleotides: TGTGCCAGCAGTGACTCGCAGGGTAAGGCTTTCTTT. Amino acids: CASSDSQGKAFF.

V usage is TRBV6-4 and J usage is TRBJ1-2; TRBD1 matches at 8 bases. This CDR3 has 13 amino acids. V dropped 2 bases and J dropped 7; count of bases not matched to a gene: 3. In germline, CDR1 is MRHNA, CDR2 SNTAGT. CDR3 coding DNA: TGTGCCAGCAGTGACCCAGGGGGCCTTGGCTACACCTTC. Translation gives CASSDPGGLGYTF.

V is TRBV28 and J is TRBJ1-1; D is unresolved. Germline assignment: CDR1 MDHEN and CDR2 SYDVKM. The CDR3 totals 12 residues. V lost 2 bases and J 3 bases, leaving 4 bases between the germline ends. The DNA for the CDR3 is TGTGCCAGCAGTTTACAGTACACTGAAGCTTTCTTT. This codes for CASSLQYTEAFF.

The gene calls are TRBV25-1 and TRBJ2-7, with 9 nucleotides matching TRBD1. From germline, CDR1 is MGHDK and CDR2 SYGVNS. CDR3 length: 18 residues. With 2 bases clipped from V and 2 bases from J, the junction kept 13 bases outside the gene matches. As DNA, the CDR3 is TGTGCCAGCAGTGAAATAAGGCACGGGACAGGGACGACCTACGAGCAGTACTTC. Residues: CASSEIRHGTGTTYEQYF.